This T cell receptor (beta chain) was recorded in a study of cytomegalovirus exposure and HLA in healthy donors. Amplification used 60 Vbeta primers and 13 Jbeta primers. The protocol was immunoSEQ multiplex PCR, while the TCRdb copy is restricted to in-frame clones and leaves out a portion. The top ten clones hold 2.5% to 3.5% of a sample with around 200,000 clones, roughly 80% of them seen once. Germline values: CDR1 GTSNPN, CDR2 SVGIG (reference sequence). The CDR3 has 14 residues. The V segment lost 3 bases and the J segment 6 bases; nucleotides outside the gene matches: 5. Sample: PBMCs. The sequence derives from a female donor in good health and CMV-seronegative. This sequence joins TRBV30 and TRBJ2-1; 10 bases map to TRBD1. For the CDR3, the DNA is TGTGCCTGGAGGGGGACAGGGGCGTCCAATGAGCAGTTCTTC. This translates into CAWRGTGASNEQFF.